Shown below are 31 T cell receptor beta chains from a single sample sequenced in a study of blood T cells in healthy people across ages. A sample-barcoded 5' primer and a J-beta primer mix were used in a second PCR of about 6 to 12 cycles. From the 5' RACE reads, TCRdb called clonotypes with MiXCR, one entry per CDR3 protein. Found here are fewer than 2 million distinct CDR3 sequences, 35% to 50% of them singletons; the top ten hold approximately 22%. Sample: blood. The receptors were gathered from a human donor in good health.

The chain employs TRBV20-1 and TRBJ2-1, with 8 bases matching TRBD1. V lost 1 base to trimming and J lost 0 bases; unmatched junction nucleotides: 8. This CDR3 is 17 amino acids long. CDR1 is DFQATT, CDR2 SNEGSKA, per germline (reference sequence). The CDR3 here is CSARVAGGRSSYNEQFF. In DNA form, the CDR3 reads TGCAGTGCTAGAGTGGCAGGGGGCCGCAGCTCCTACAATGAGCAGTTCTTC.

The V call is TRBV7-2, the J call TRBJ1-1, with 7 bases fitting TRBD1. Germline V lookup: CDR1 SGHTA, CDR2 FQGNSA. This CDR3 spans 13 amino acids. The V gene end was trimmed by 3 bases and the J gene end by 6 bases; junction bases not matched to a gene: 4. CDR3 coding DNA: TGTGCCAGCAGCTTCTTGCAGGGGGCTGAAGCTTTCTTT. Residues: CASSFLQGAEAFF.

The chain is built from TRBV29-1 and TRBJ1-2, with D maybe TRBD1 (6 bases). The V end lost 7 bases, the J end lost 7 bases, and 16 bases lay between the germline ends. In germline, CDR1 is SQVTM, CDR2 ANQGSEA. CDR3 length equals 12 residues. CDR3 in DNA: TGCAGCGGGCCCCAGGGGACCGCTGGCTACACCTTC. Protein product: CSGPQGTAGYTF.

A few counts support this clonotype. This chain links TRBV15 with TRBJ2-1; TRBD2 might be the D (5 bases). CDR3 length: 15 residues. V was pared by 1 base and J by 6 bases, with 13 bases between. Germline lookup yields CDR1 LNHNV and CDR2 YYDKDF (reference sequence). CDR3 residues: CATSRGPDLANEQFF. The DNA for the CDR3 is TGTGCCACCAGCAGAGGTCCGGATCTAGCCAATGAGCAGTTCTTC.

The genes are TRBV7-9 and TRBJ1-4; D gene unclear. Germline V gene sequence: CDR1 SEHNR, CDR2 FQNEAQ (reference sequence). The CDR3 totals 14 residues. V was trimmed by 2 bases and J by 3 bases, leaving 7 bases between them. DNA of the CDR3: TGTGCCAGCAGCTTACCCGGGGCTAATGAAAAACTGTTTTTT. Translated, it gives CASSLPGANEKLFF.

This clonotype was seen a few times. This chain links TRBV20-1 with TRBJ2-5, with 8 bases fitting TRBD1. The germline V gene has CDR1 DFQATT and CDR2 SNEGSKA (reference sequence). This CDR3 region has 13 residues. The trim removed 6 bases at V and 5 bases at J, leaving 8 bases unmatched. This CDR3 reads CSAGGQAGETQYF. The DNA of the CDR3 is TGCAGTGCCGGGGGACAGGCGGGGGAGACCCAGTACTTC.

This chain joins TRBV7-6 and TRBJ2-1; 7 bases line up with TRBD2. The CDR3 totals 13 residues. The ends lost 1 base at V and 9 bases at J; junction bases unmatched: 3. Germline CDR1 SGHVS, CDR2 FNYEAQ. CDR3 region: CASSLGAGLEQFF. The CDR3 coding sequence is TGTGCCAGCAGCTTAGGAGCGGGGCTTGAGCAGTTCTTC.

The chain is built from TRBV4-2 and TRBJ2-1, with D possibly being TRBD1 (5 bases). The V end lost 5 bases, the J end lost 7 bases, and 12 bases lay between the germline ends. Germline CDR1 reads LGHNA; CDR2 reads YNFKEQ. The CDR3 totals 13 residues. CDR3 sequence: CASSYTDRNEQFF. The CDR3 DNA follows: TGTGCCAGCAGCTATACCGACAGAAATGAGCAGTTCTTC.

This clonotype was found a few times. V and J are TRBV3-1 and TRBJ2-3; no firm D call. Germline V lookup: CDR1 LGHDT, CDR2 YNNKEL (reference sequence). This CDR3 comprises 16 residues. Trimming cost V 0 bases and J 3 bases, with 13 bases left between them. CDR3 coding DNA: TGTGCCAGCAGCCAAGATTCAGGTAGCCGGACAGATACGCAGTATTTT. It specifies CASSQDSGSRTDTQYF.

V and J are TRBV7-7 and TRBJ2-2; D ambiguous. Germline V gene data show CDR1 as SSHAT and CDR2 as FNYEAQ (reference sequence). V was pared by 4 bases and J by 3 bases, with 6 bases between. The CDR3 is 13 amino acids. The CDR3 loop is CASSYIDTGELFF. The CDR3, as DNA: TGTGCCAGCAGCTATATAGACACCGGGGAGCTGTTTTTT. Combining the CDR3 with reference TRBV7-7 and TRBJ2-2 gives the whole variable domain GAGVSQSPRYKVTKRGQDVTLRCDPISSHATLYWYQQALGQGPEFLTYFNYEAQPDKSGLPSDRFSAERPEGSISTLTIQRTEQRDSAMYRCASSYIDTGELFFGEGSRLTVL.

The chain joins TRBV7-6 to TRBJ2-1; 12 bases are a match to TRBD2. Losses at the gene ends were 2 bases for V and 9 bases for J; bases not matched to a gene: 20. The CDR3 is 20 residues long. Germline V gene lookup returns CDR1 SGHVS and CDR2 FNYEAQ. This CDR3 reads CASSLPKKSSSGGEVSEQFF. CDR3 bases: TGTGCCAGCAGCTTACCGAAAAAATCGTCTAGCGGGGGGGAAGTTAGTGAGCAGTTCTTC. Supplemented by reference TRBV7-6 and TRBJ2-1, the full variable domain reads GAGVSQSPRYKVTKRGQDVALRCDPISGHVSLYWYRQALGQGPEFLTYFNYEAQQDKSGLPNDRFSAERPEGSISTLTIQRTEQRDSAMYRCASSLPKKSSSGGEVSEQFFGPGTRLTVL.

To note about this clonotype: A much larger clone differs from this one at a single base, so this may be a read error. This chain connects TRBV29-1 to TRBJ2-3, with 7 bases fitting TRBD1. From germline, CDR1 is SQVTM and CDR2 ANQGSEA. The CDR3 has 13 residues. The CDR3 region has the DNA TGCGGCGCCAAGACAGGGAGCACAGATACGCAGTATTTT. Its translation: CGAKTGSTDTQYF.

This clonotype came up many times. CDR3 nucleotide sequence: TGCAGTGCTAGGTCCTACAATGAGCAGTTCTTC. Protein sequence: CSARSYNEQFF. This chain links TRBV20-1 with TRBJ2-1; no firm D call. Trimming stripped 3 bases from V and 1 base from J, with 1 base between. The CDR3 sequence is 11 residues long. CDR1 DFQATT and CDR2 SNEGSKA come from the germline V gene (reference sequence).

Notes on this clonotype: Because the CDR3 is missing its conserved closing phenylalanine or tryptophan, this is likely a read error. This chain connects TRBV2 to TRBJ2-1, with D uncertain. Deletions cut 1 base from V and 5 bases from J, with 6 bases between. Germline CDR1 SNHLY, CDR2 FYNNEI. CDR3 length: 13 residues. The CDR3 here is CASSEVMDNEQFV. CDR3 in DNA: TGTGCCAGCAGTGAAGTAATGGACAATGAGCAGTTCGTC.

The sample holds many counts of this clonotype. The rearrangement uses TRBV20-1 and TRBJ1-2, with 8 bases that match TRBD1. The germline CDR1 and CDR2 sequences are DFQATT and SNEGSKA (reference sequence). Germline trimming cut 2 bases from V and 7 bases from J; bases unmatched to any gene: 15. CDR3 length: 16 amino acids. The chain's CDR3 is CSARPGQGILARGYTF. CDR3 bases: TGCAGTGCTAGACCTGGACAGGGTATTCTTGCGCGTGGCTACACCTTC.

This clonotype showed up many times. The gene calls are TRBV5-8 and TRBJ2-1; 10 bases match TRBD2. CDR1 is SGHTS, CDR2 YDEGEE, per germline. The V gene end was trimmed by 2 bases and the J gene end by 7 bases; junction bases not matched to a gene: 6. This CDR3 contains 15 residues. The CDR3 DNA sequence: TGTGCCAGCAGCTTCGGTGCTAGCGGGGGTAATGAGCAGTTCTTC. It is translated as CASSFGASGGNEQFF.

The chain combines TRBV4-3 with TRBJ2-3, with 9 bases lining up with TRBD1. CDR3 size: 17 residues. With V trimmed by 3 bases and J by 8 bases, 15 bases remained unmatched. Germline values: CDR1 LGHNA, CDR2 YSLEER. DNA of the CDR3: TGCGCCAGCAGCCATACAAGGACAGGGGACGATTTGGGTACGCAGTATTTT. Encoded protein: CASSHTRTGDDLGTQYF.

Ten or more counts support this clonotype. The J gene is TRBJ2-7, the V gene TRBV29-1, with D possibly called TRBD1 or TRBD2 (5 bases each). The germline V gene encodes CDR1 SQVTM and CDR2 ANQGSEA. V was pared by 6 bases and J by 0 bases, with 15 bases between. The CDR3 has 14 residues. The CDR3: CSVAHPGRSYEQYF. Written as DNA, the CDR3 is TGCAGCGTGGCCCATCCGGGGCGCTCCTACGAGCAGTACTTC.

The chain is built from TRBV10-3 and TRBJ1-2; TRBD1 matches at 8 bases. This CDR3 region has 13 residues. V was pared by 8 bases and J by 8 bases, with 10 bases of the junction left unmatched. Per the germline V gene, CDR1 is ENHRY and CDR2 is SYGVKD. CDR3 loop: CAIGRTTGVGYTF. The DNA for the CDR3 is TGTGCCATCGGACGGACGACAGGGGTGGGCTACACCTTC.

CDR3 coding DNA: TGTGCCAGTACAAGGGGAGACCTTTATGGCTACACCTTC. Encoded protein: CASTRGDLYGYTF. The V gene is TRBV25-1, the J gene TRBJ1-2; D perhaps matches TRBD1 (5 bases). V dropped 9 bases and J dropped 5 bases, with 16 bases sitting between them. CDR1 and CDR2 (germline): MGHDK, SYGVNS. The CDR3 is made up of 13 amino acids.

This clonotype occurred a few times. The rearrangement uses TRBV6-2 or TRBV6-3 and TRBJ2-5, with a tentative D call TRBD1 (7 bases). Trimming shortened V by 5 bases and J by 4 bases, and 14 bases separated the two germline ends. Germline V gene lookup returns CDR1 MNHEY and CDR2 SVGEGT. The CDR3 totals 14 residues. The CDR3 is CASSHNRGGETQYF. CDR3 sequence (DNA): TGTGCCAGCAGTCATAACAGGGGAGGAGAGACCCAGTACTTC.

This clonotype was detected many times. CDR3 residues: CASSFPGGETQYF. The DNA of the CDR3 is TGTGCCAGCAGCTTCCCAGGGGGAGAGACCCAGTACTTC. The chain employs TRBV11-2 and TRBJ2-5, with TRBD1 identical over 7 bases. J lost 4 bases, V lost 3 bases, and 2 bases had no gene match. The CDR3 totals 13 residues. CDR1 is SGHAT and CDR2 is FQNNGV in the germline V gene.

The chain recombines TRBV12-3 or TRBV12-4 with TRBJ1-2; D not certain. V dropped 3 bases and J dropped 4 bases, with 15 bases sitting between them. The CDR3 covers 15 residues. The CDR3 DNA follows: TGTGCCAGCAGTTTTAGCAACAGACTATCCTATGGCTACACCTTC. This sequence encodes CASSFSNRLSYGYTF.

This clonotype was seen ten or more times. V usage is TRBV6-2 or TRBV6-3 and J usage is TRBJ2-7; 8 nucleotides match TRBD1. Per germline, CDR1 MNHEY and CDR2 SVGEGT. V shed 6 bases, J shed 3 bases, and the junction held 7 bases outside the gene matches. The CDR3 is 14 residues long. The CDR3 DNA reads TGTGCCAGCAGCCACAGGGGGGAAGACTACGAGCAGTACTTC. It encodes CASSHRGEDYEQYF.

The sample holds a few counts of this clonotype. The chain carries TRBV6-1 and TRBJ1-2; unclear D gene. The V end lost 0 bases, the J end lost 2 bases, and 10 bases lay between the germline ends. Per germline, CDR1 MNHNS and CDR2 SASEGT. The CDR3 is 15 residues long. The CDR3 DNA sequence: TGTGCCAGCAGTGAAGCGCGGTTTGTCAACTATGGCTACACCTTC. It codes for CASSEARFVNYGYTF.

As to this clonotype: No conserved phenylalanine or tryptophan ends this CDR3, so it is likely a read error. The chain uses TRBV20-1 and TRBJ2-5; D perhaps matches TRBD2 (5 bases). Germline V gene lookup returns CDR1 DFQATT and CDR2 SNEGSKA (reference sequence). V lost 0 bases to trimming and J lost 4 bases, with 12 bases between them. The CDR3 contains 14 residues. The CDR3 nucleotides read TGCAGTGCTAGAGATAGTCTAGCCGGAGAGACCCAGTACGTC. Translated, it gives CSARDSLAGETQYV.

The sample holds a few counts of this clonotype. The CDR3 DNA follows: TGTGCCACCTCAACCCCAATCAATGAGCAGTTCTTC. It yields the protein CATSTPINEQFF. The chain uses TRBV7-9 and TRBJ2-1; D is undetermined. Germline CDR1 reads SEHNR; CDR2 reads FQNEAQ (reference sequence). Trimming pared 10 bases from V and 6 bases from J, leaving 13 bases between. This CDR3 comprises 12 residues.

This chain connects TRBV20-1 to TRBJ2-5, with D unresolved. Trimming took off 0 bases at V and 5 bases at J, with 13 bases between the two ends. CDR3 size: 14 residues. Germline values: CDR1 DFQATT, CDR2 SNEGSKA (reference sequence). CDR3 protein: CSARDPRRTETQYF. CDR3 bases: TGCAGTGCTAGAGACCCCAGACGCACGGAGACCCAGTACTTC.

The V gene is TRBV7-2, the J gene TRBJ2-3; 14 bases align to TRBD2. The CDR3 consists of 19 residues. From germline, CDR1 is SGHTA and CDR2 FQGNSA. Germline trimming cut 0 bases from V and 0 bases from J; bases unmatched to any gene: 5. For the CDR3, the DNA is TGTGCCAGCAGCTTAGCGGGACTAGCGGGGGACTCTAGCACAGATACGCAGTATTTT. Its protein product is CASSLAGLAGDSSTDTQYF.

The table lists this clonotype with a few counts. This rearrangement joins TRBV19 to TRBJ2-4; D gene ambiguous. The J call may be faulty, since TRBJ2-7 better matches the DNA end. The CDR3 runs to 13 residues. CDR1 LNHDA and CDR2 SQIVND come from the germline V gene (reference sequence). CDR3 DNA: TGTGCCAGTAGTATGAGTGGGGTCGGCGAGCAGTACTTC. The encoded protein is CASSMSGVGEQYF.

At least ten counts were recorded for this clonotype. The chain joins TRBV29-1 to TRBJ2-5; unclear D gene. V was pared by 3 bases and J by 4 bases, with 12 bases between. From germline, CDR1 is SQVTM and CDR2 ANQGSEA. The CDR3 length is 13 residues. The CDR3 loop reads CSVDTLPGETQYF. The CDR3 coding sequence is TGCAGCGTTGATACCCTCCCGGGAGAGACCCAGTACTTC.